A selection of T cell receptor beta chains follows, all from one sample in a study of OX40 agonist ivuxolimab in advanced cancers. The method was immunoSEQ multiplex PCR; TCRdb's version includes in-frame clones alone and lacks a portion of them. The sample gives 70,000 to 95,000 clones, approximately 90% of which show up once; roughly 0.5% is in the top ten. The sequences come from CD4+ or CD8+ T cells sorted from blood, collected in a trial of the OX40 agonist ivuxolimab. The receptors were sampled from an adult with an advanced solid tumor such as melanoma, head and neck, liver or kidney cancer. Each CDR3 is given with its conserved first and last residue. A D gene is named only where the DNA matches it firmly. Clone size appears in some rows only: once, few, many, or a class for an expanded clone.

>TRBJ2-7|-|TRBV19|-
CASSIAGFRNEQYF
TGTGCCAGTAGTATTGCGGGGTTCAGGAACGAGCAGTACTTC
>TRBJ1-2|-|TRBV15|-
CATSRDFGDVGYTF
TGTGCCACCAGCAGAGATTTTGGGGACGTGGGCTACACCTTC
>TRBJ2-1|TRBD2|TRBV18|-
CASSLRLAGVRNEQFF
TGTGCCAGCTCACTACGACTAGCGGGAGTGAGGAATGAGCAGTTCTTC
>TRBJ2-3|-|TRBV7-8|-
CASSLGSHTDTQYF
TGTGCCAGCAGCTTGGGGTCGCACACAGATACGCAGTATTTT
>TRBJ2-5|-|TRBV30|-
CAWSVGVLGTQYF
TGTGCCTGGAGTGTTGGGGTCCTCGGGACCCAGTACTTC
>TRBJ2-1|TRBD2|TRBV19|-
CASSAFRTSGGNNEQFF
TGTGCCAGTAGTGCGTTTAGGACTAGCGGGGGGAACAATGAGCAGTTCTTC
>TRBJ2-7|TRBD1|TRBV19|-
CASSRGRGPYEQHF
TGTGCCAGTAGCCGTGGCAGGGGGCCCTACGAGCAGCACTTC
>TRBJ2-3|-|TRBV11-2|-
CASSTGEGTDTQYF
TGTGCCAGCAGCACCGGAGAGGGGACAGATACGCAGTATTTT
>TRBJ2-7|TRBD1|TRBV6-5|once
CASSGRTGGTYEQYF
TGTGCCAGCAGTGGACGGACAGGGGGCACCTACGAGCAGTACTTC
>TRBJ2-7|-|TRBV7-3|-
CASSLVVSSSYEQYF
TGTGCCAGCAGCTTAGTTGTCTCTAGCTCCTACGAGCAGTACTTC
>TRBJ2-7|TRBD2|TRBV2|-
CASSDTSESSYEQYF
TGTGCCAGCAGTGACACTAGCGAGAGCTCCTACGAGCAGTACTTC
>TRBJ1-1|-|TRBV5-4|once
CASSSPGALEAFF
TGTGCCAGCAGCTCCCCCGGGGCCCTCGAGGCTTTCTTT
>TRBJ2-5|TRBD2|TRBV9|-
CASSFGTTLQETQYF
TGTGCCAGCAGCTTCGGGACTACACTCCAAGAGACCCAGTACTTC
>TRBJ2-3|-|TRBV19|-
CASRTDFGTDTQYF
TGTGCCAGTAGAACAGATTTTGGCACAGATACGCAGTATTTT
>TRBJ1-1|-|TRBV6-5|-
CASSYSGREVAEAFF
TGTGCCAGCAGTTACTCGGGCAGGGAGGTGGCTGAAGCTTTCTTT
>TRBJ2-7|-|TRBV5-1|-
CASSLPDSYEQYF
TGCGCCAGCAGCTTGCCAGATTCCTACGAGCAGTACTTC
>TRBJ1-2|-|TRBV5-6|-
CASSLRSGTTGGYTF
TGTGCCAGCAGCTTGCGGTCCGGGACAACGGGAGGCTACACCTTC
>TRBJ1-1|TRBD1|TRBV7-9|-
CASSLLDRDTEAFF
TGTGCCAGCAGCTTACTGGACAGGGACACTGAAGCTTTCTTT
>TRBJ1-2|-|TRBV27|-
CASRPGRGYGYTF
TGTGCCAGCAGACCGGGAAGAGGCTATGGCTACACCTTC
>TRBJ2-2|-|TRBV6-1|-
CASKVKGESTGELFF
TGTGCCAGCAAGGTGAAGGGGGAGAGCACCGGGGAGCTGTTTTTT
>TRBJ2-2|-|TRBV9|-
CASSVVGSGELFF
TGTGCCAGCAGCGTAGTGGGCTCCGGGGAGCTGTTTTTT
>TRBJ2-3|-|TRBV10-3|-
CAITQGGSDTQYF
TGTGCCATCACGCAGGGCGGGTCAGATACGCAGTATTTT
>TRBJ1-2|-|TRBV30|-
CAWSRTDSLYGYTF
TGTGCCTGGAGTCGCACCGACAGTCTCTATGGCTACACCTTC
>TRBJ2-7|TRBD1|TRBV7-9|-
CASRGAGGSYEQYF
TGTGCGAGCAGGGGAGCAGGGGGCTCCTACGAGCAGTACTTC
>TRBJ1-5|-|TRBV7-8|-
CASSLESRDSDSNQPQHF
TGTGCCAGCAGCTTAGAATCCAGGGACTCGGATAGCAATCAGCCCCAGCATTTT
>TRBJ2-1|TRBD2|TRBV27|-
CASSPVAGGHREQFF
TGTGCCAGCAGTCCGGTAGCGGGGGGGCACAGGGAGCAGTTCTTC
>TRBJ1-1|-|TRBV25-1|-
CASSDPQNTEAFF
TGTGCCAGCAGTGATCCACAGAACACTGAAGCTTTCTTT
>TRBJ1-4|TRBD1|TRBV5-4|once
CASSLVPGQGRNEKLFF
TGTGCCAGCAGCCTGGTCCCGGGACAGGGTCGGAATGAAAAACTGTTTTTT
>TRBJ1-3|TRBD1|TRBV2|-
CAIGGGQEGNTIYF
TGTGCCATCGGCGGCGGACAGGAAGGAAACACCATATATTTT
>TRBJ2-5|TRBD2|TRBV7-3|-
CASSLAGVGQETQYF
TGTGCCAGCAGCCTAGCGGGAGTAGGCCAAGAGACCCAGTACTTC
>TRBJ1-2|TRBD1|TRBV6-1|once
CASSAVQGASYGYTF
TGTGCCAGCAGTGCAGTACAGGGGGCAAGCTATGGCTACACCTTC
>TRBJ2-7|TRBD1|TRBV6-1|once
CASRGTGGYEQYF
TGTGCCAGCAGGGGGACAGGGGGCTACGAGCAGTACTTC
>TRBJ2-6|-|TRBV19|-
CASSPGAGANVLTF
TGTGCCAGTAGTCCCGGGGCTGGGGCCAACGTCCTGACTTTC
>TRBJ2-1|-|TRBV30|few
CAWSDQRDRKQFF
TGTGCCTGGAGCGACCAACGGGATAGGAAGCAGTTCTTC
>TRBJ1-2|TRBD1|TRBV11-3|-
CASSLDRGYGYTF
TGTGCCAGCAGCTTGGACAGGGGCTATGGCTACACCTTC
>TRBJ2-7|-|TRBV6-6|-
CAAGAYEQYF
TGTGCGGCAGGGGCCTACGAGCAGTACTTC
>TRBJ1-1|TRBD1|TRBV7-3|once
CASSPDREIMNTEAFF
TGTGCCAGCAGCCCCGACAGGGAGATCATGAACACTGAAGCTTTCTTT
>TRBJ1-5|-|TRBV6-5|-
CASSDSTGMQPQHF
TGTGCCAGCAGTGATAGCACAGGGATGCAGCCCCAGCATTTT
>TRBJ2-7|TRBD2|TRBV30|-
CAWTAGTSISYEQYF
TGTGCCTGGACCGCCGGGACTAGCATTTCCTACGAGCAGTACTTC